In its sample, the clone carrying this T cell receptor (beta chain) was seen a few times. Antigen: not known. Specified time point: newly diagnosed GD, antithyroid drugs for less than 3 months. The TCR library was prepared using RNA isolated from PBMCs. One endocrinology department in Xi'an, China, was where patients came from. Peripheral blood, about 9 milliliters per patient, was collected in EDTA tubes. The sample comes from a study of regulatory T cells in long-lasting Graves disease. General study points: TCR diversity was lower in persistent Graves' patients than in newly diagnosed ones.

Assembly of TCR beta libraries relied on iRepertoire HTBI primers together with Arm-PCR of CDR3 regions. TCRdb itself ran the multiplex PCR reads through MiXCR, one entry per CDR3 protein. The sample has fewer than 650,000 distinct CDR3 sequences; about 16% are singletons. These data also featured in a second study, about T cells in Graves' hyperthyroidism and ophthalmopathy.

This receptor was obtained from a woman aged 30 to 39 with Graves disease. The source material was peripheral blood mononuclear cells (PBMCs), sampled at new diagnosis, from a patient treated with antithyroid drugs.

CDR3 sequence (DNA): TGCGCCAGCAGCTTGGAAGGTCGGCAGGAGCAGTTCTTC. This encodes CASSLEGRQEQFF. This chain uses TRBV5-1 with TRBJ2-1; D gene unclear. The CDR3 has 13 amino acids. Germline V gene lookup returns CDR1 SGHRS and CDR2 YFSETQ. V lost 0 bases and J lost 10, with 11 bases in between.